These 14 T cell receptor beta chains originate from one sample sequenced in a study of blood T cell repertoires in COVID-19 (dated by TCRdb to about 2020). Library preparation employed the immunoSEQ multiplex PCR assay. TCRdb holds this immuneACCESS table with in-frame rearrangements only. Some clones are missing; in checked studies, unresolved V genes explain under half, and the rest has no known cause. The sample table shows about 120,000 clones, and around 89% are seen once. The top ten hold 1.5% to 1.7% of the sample. The source material was peripheral blood. The receptors were sampled from a human donor in a cohort sampled during active COVID-19.

V is TRBV5-4 and J is TRBJ1-2; the match to TRBD1 covers 7 bases. The V gene end was trimmed by 4 bases and the J gene end by 3 bases; junction bases not matched to a gene: 3. The CDR3 is 13 amino acids. Germline assignment: CDR1 SGHNT and CDR2 YYREEE (reference sequence). The CDR3, as DNA: TGTGCCAGCAGCCCCGACAGGGACTATGGCTACACCTTC. It yields the protein CASSPDRDYGYTF.

The genes are TRBV6-1 and TRBJ2-1; TRBD2 matches at 15 bases. The CDR3 is made up of 21 amino acids. J was trimmed by 4 bases and V by 0 bases; bases with no gene match: 13. Germline V gives CDR1 MNHNS, CDR2 SASEGT. The DNA for the CDR3 is TGTGCCAGCAGTGAAGCTGCCTACCACCGGACTAGCGGGAGGGGTTACAATGAGCAGTTCTTC. It encodes CASSEAAYHRTSGRGYNEQFF.

The gene calls are TRBV19 and TRBJ1-2; maybe TRBD1 (6 bases). The CDR3 loop spans 13 amino acids. The V and J ends lost 4 bases and 8 bases respectively, with 14 bases between them. Germline V gene sequence: CDR1 LNHDA, CDR2 SQIVND (reference sequence). Written as DNA, the CDR3 is TGTGCCAGTAGTACTCTGGACAGATACGGCTACACCTTC. Its translation is CASSTLDRYGYTF.

J is TRBJ1-6 and V is TRBV6-6; tentatively, D is TRBD1 (5 bases). Trimming stripped 6 bases from V and 6 bases from J, with 18 bases between. The CDR3 totals 16 residues. Per the germline V gene, CDR1 is MNHNY and CDR2 is SVGAGI (reference sequence). CDR3 residues: CASSTTFRGGNSPLHF. CDR3 bases: TGTGCCAGCAGCACTACCTTTAGGGGAGGTAATTCACCCCTCCACTTT.

The genes are TRBV5-1 and TRBJ2-2; 13 bases map to TRBD2. V shed 4 bases, J shed 6 bases, and the junction held 3 bases outside the gene matches. The germline CDR1 and CDR2 sequences are SGHRS and YFSETQ. This CDR3 region has 15 residues. DNA for the CDR3: TGCGCCAGCAGCCCCGGGACTAGCGGGGCCGGGGAGCTGTTTTTT. Protein: CASSPGTSGAGELFF.

J is TRBJ2-7 and V is TRBV13, with D perhaps matching TRBD2 (5 bases). This CDR3 is built from 15 residues. In germline, CDR1 is PRHDT, CDR2 FYEKMQ (reference sequence). Trimming pared 1 base from V and 6 bases from J, leaving 16 bases between. As DNA, the CDR3 is TGTGCCAGCAGCTTAGCGGGTTTCGGGGTTGGCGAGCAGTACTTC. It translates to CASSLAGFGVGEQYF.

The rearrangement joins TRBV4-1 to TRBJ2-7; TRBD1 agrees at 7 bases. Germline V CDR1 and CDR2: MGHRA, YSYEKL. J lost 0 bases, V lost 2 bases, and 10 bases had no gene match. The CDR3 has 17 residues. The CDR3 loop reads CASSQTIRGLSSYEQYF. The CDR3, as DNA: TGCGCCAGCAGCCAAACAATCAGGGGGTTGAGCTCCTACGAGCAGTACTTC.

The rearrangement uses TRBV3-1 (or the pseudogene TRBV3-2) and TRBJ1-5, with 10 bases fitting TRBD1. Germline-derived CDR1 and CDR2 are LGHDT and YNNKEL (reference sequence). Trimming cost V 4 bases and J 1 base; bases outside gene matches: 4. The CDR3 contains 16 residues. CDR3 sequence: CASSPTGGGSNQPQHF. The CDR3 coding sequence is TGTGCCAGCAGCCCGACAGGGGGCGGGAGCAATCAGCCCCAGCATTTT.

The chain employs TRBV7-2 and TRBJ1-5, with D possibly matching TRBD1 (5 bases). Trimming took 3 bases from V and 0 from J, leaving 18 bases between them. This CDR3 spans 18 amino acids. The V gene's germline CDR1 is SGHTA and CDR2 FQGNSA. The CDR3 region has the DNA TGTGCCAGCAGCTTTCCCCCCCGGGACTTCTATAGCAATCAGCCCCAGCATTTT. Translation: CASSFPPRDFYSNQPQHF. The full variable domain, its missing parts supplied by reference TRBV7-2 and TRBJ1-5, is GAGVSQSPSNKVTEKGKDVELRCDPISGHTALYWYRQSLGQGLEFLIYFQGNSAPDKSGLPSDRFSAERTGGSVSTLTIQRTQQEDSAVYLCASSFPPRDFYSNQPQHFGDGTRLSIL.

The chain is built from TRBV5-1 and TRBJ2-1; TRBD1 matches 11 bases. V lost 4 bases, J lost 0 bases, and 6 bases stayed unmatched. From germline, CDR1 is SGHRS and CDR2 YFSETQ. The CDR3 runs to 17 residues. CDR3 sequence reads: CASSLGTGGSSYNEQFF. CDR3 nucleotide sequence: TGCGCCAGCAGCCTTGGGACAGGGGGTAGCTCCTACAATGAGCAGTTCTTC. The complete variable domain, with remaining parts taken from reference TRBV5-1 and TRBJ2-1, reads KAGVTQTPRYLIKTRGQQVTLSCSPISGHRSVSWYQQTPGQGLQFLFEYFSETQRNKGNFPGRFSGRQFSNSRSEMNVSTLELGDSALYLCASSLGTGGSSYNEQFFGPGTRLTVL.

This clone was seen only a few times. The chain combines TRBV19 with TRBJ2-5, with D tentatively TRBD1 (6 bases). Germline CDR1 LNHDA, CDR2 SQIVND (reference sequence). V lost 3 bases and J 2 bases, leaving 16 bases between the germline ends. The CDR3 has 16 residues. CDR3 protein: CASSMGFGTSQETQYF. DNA of the CDR3: TGTGCCAGTAGTATGGGTTTTGGGACATCTCAAGAGACCCAGTACTTC.

This rearrangement joins TRBV30 to TRBJ1-2; 12 nucleotides agree with TRBD1. The germline gives CDR1 GTSNPN, CDR2 SVGIG (reference sequence). The CDR3 runs to 16 residues. V lost 6 bases and J lost 4; bases outside the gene matches: 12. CDR3 sequence (DNA): TGTGCCTGTCCTTCTATTGGGACAGGGGGCGGCTATGGCTACACCTTC. Amino acids: CACPSIGTGGGYGYTF.

The chain links TRBV10-2 to TRBJ2-3; a possible D gene is TRBD1 (6 bases). The CDR3 spans 18 residues. The V and J ends lost 6 bases and 2 bases respectively, with 24 bases between them. CDR1 and CDR2 (germline): WSHSY, SAAADI. Written as DNA, the CDR3 is TGCGCCAGCAGACTCAGGGGCCCGTCCCGACCTATCACAGATACGCAGTATTTT. Its protein product is CASRLRGPSRPITDTQYF.

The J gene is TRBJ1-1, the V gene TRBV27, with D possibly TRBD1 on 6 matching bases. The CDR3 consists of 16 residues. CDR1 and CDR2 from the germline V gene are MNHEY and SMNVEV (reference sequence). The V end was cut by 3 bases, the J end by 6 bases, with 20 bases between. Here the CDR3 reads CASSFGGRWDIAEAFF. The CDR3, as DNA: TGTGCCAGCAGTTTTGGGGGACGGTGGGACATCGCTGAAGCTTTCTTT.